This TCR beta chain came from a study of CD8 T cells in ankylosing spondylitis. Study-level points and caveats: Reportedly, disease-linked clones are significantly enriched in ankylosing spondylitis patients' matched synovial fluid. Blood of patients with ankylosing spondylitis appeared to be characterized by a TCR beta motif of roughly eight highly homologous variants.

At least ten counts were recorded for this clonotype. The target antigen is unknown. 5'-RACE, quantitative and with molecular barcodes, yielded the TCR beta libraries. MiXCR was run by TCRdb on the 5' RACE reads, yielding one entry per CDR3 protein. The data hold around 340,000 distinct CDR3 sequences, with approximately 14% observed a single time. Trimming removed 8 bases from V and 0 bases from J, with 7 bases in between. This CDR3 comprises 12 residues. Germline assignment: CDR1 KGHSH and CDR2 LQKENI. The TCR sequence derives from a male donor with ankylosing spondylitis or in good health (not recorded which). V is TRBV18 and J is TRBJ2-5; the D is unclear. Sequenced: blood, either unsorted or a sorted T cell fraction (not recorded which). The chain's CDR3 is CASSPDQETQYF. The CDR3 DNA is TGTGCCAGCAGCCCTGACCAAGAGACCCAGTACTTC.